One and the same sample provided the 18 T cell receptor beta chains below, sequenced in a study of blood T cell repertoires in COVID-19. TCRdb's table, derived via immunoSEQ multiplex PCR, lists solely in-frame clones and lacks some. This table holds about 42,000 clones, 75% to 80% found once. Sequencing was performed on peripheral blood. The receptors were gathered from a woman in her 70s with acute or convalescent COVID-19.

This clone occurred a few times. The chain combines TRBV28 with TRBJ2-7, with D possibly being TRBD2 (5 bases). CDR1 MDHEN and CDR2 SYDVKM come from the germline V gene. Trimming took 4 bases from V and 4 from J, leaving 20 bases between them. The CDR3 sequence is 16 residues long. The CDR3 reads CASSSSGRGLGYEQYF. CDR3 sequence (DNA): TGTGCCAGCAGTTCGTCCGGTCGGGGATTAGGGTACGAGCAGTACTTC.

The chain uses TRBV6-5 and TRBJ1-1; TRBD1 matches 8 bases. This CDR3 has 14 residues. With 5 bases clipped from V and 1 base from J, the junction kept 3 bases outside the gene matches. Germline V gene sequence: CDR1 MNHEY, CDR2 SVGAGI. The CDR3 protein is CASSTGGSNTEAFF. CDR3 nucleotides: TGTGCCAGCAGTACAGGGGGGTCGAACACTGAAGCTTTCTTT.

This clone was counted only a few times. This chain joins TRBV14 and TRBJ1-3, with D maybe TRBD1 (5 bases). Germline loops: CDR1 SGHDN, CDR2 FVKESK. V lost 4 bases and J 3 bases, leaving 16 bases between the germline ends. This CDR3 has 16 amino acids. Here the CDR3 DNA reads TGTGCCAGCAGCCTACGGAAGGGGTTGGGTGGAAACACCATATATTTT. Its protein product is CASSLRKGLGGNTIYF. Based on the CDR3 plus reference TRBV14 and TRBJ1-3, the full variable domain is EAGVTQFPSHSVIEKGQTVTLRCDPISGHDNLYWYRRVMGKEIKFLLHFVKESKQDESGMPNNRFLAERTGGTYSTLKVQPAELEDSGVYFCASSLRKGLGGNTIYFGEGSWLTVV.

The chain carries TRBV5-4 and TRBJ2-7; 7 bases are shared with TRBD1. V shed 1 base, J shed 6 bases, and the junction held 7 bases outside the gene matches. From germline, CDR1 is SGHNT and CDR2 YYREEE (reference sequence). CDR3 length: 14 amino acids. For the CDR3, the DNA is TGTGCCAGCAGCTTGTGGCTGGGACAGACCGAGCAGTACTTC. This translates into CASSLWLGQTEQYF.

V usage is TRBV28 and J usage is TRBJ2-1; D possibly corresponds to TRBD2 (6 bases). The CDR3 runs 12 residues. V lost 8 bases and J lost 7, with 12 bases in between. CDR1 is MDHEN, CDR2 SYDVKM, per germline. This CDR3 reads CASRTSFNEQFF. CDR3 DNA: TGTGCCAGCCGAACTAGCTTTAATGAGCAGTTCTTC.

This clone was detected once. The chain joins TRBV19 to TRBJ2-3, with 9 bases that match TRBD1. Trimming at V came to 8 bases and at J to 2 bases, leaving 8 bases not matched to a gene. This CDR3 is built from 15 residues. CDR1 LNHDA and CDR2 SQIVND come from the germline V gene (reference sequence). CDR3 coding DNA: TGTGCCAGTCGATGGGGGGACAGGGACACAGATACGCAGTATTTT. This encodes CASRWGDRDTDTQYF.

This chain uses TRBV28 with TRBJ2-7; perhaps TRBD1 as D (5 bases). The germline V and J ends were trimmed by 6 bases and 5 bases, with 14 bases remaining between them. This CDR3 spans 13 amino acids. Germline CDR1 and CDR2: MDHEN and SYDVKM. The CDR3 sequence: CASRPHRRNEQYF. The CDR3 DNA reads TGTGCCAGCAGGCCACACAGGAGAAACGAGCAGTACTTC.

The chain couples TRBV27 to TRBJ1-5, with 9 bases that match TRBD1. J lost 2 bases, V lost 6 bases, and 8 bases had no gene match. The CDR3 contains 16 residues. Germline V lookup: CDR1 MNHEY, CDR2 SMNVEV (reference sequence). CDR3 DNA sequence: TGTGCCAGCAGGAAACAGGGGGCGTCGGGCAATCAGCCCCAGCATTTT. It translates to CASRKQGASGNQPQHF.

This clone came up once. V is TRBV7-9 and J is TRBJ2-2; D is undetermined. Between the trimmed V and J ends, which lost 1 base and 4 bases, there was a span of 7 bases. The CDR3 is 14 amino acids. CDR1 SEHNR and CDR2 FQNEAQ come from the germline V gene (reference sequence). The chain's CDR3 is CASSLGVLTGELFF. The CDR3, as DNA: TGTGCCAGCAGCTTAGGTGTCCTCACCGGGGAGCTGTTTTTT.

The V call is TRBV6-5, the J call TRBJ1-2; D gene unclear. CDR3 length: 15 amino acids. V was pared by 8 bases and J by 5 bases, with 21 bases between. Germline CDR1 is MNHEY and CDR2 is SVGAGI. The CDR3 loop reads CASSGSPVSGYGYTF. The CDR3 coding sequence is TGTGCCAGCTCCGGGAGTCCCGTGTCCGGATATGGCTACACCTTC.

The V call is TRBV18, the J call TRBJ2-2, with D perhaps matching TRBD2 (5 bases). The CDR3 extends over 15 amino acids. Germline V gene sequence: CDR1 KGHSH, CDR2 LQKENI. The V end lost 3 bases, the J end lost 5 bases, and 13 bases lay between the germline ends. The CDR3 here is CASSPRDLSTGELFF. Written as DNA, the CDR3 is TGTGCCAGCTCACCCCGGGATCTGTCGACCGGGGAGCTGTTTTTT.

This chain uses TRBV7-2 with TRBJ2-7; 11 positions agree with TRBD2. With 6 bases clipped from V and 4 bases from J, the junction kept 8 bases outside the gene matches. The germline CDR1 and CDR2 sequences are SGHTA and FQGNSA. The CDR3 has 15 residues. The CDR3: CASSLSGGGPYEQYF. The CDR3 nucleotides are TGTGCCAGCAGTCTTAGCGGGGGGGGCCCTTACGAGCAGTACTTC.

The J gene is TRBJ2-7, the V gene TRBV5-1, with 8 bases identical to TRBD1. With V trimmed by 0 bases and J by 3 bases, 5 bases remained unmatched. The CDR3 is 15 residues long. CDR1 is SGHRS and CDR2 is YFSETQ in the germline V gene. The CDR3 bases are TGCGCCAGCAGCTTGGAGGCAGGGGGCAGCTACGAGCAGTACTTC. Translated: CASSLEAGGSYEQYF.

The CDR3 DNA is TGTGCCAGCAGCCCATCCTACGAGCAGTACTTC. Translated, it gives CASSPSYEQYF. The chain employs TRBV7-2 and TRBJ2-7; D unclear. This CDR3 region has 11 residues. CDR1 and CDR2 from the germline V gene are SGHTA and FQGNSA. Between the trimmed V and J ends, which lost 5 bases and 1 base, there was a span of 3 bases.

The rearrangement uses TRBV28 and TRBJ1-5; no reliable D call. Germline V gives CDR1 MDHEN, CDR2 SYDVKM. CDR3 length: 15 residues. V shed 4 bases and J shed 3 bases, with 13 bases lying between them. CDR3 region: CASSSFRKINQPQHF. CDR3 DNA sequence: TGTGCCAGCAGTTCCTTCAGGAAGATCAATCAGCCCCAGCATTTT.

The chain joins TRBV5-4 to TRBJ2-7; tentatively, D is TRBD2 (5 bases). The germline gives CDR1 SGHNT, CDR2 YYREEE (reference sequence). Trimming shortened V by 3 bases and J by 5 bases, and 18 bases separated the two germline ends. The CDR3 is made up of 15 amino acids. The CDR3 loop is CASSSAGGSWDEQYF. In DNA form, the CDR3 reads TGTGCCAGCAGCTCAGCTGGTGGGAGCTGGGACGAGCAGTACTTC.

The CDR3 is CASSKADRGMETQYF. The DNA of the CDR3 is TGTGCCAGCAGTAAGGCGGACAGGGGAATGGAGACCCAGTACTTC. V is TRBV27 and J is TRBJ2-5; 9 bases are a match to TRBD1. J lost 5 bases, V lost 5 bases, and 9 bases had no gene match. The CDR3 is made up of 15 amino acids. CDR1 is MNHEY and CDR2 is SMNVEV in the germline V gene (reference sequence).

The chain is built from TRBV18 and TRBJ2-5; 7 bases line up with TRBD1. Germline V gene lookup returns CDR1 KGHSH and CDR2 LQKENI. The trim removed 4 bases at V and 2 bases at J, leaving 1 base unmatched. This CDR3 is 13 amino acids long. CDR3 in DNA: TGTGCCAGCTCACGACAGGGTCAAGAGACCCAGTACTTC. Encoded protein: CASSRQGQETQYF.